The T cell receptor beta chain under discussion was sequenced for a study of cytomegalovirus exposure and HLA in healthy donors. Study context: According to later analysis, the same platform produced the 120 validation and some 680 first-cohort repertoires.

The repertoire was sequenced with immunoSEQ multiplex PCR; TCRdb's copy has only in-frame clones and lacks some. The data show some 260,000 clones, about 90% seen once. The TCR comes from a man younger than 35 in good health and CMV-seropositive. Specimen: PBMCs.

The CDR3 sequence: CASSRQGWYEQYF. As DNA, the CDR3 is TGTGCCAGCAGTCGACAGGGGTGGTACGAGCAGTACTTC. This chain joins TRBV28 and TRBJ2-7; TRBD1 aligns across 8 bases. The CDR3 sequence is 13 residues long. V lost 5 bases, J lost 4 bases, and 4 bases stayed unmatched. Germline V gene data show CDR1 as MDHEN and CDR2 as SYDVKM. The full variable domain, in which reference TRBV28 and TRBJ2-7 provide the parts outside the CDR3, is DVKVTQSSRYLVKRTGEKVFLECVQDMDHENMFWYRQDPGLGLRLIYFSYDVKMKEKGDIPEGYSVSREKKERFSLILESASTNQTSMYLCASSRQGWYEQYFGPGTRLTVT.